This T cell receptor (beta chain) emerged from a study of a mutant IDH1 vaccine in newly diagnosed glioma. Study context: Treated patients comprised around 60% males and approximately 40% females, mean age about 44 years. Beforehand, treatment had been radiotherapy, temozolomide, or both; the majority received both.

Sequencing used immunoSEQ multiplex PCR; TCRdb keeps in-frame clones, though not all of them. The repertoire holds tens of thousands of clones, with 75% as singletons. The sample's time point: week 47, end of study. Doses consisted of 300 ug of mutant IDH1 20-mer peptide each, paired with topical imiquimod. This clone was found a few times. Its target is unknown. Looked up from germline, CDR1 is MNHEY and CDR2 is SVGAGI. The CDR3 totals 14 residues. V was trimmed by 6 bases and J by 3 bases, leaving 12 bases between them. The clonotype originates from a man in his forties with glioma. Sequenced material: PBMCs, taken from a glioma patient whose treatment included an IDH1 peptide vaccine. This chain connects TRBV6-5 to TRBJ1-5; possibly TRBD1 for D (6 bases). CDR3 sequence: CASRPDRSNQPQHF. As DNA, the CDR3 is TGTGCCAGCAGACCCGACAGGTCCAATCAGCCCCAGCATTTT.